This T cell receptor (beta chain) was observed in a study of blood T cell repertoires in COVID-19 (dated by TCRdb to the early 2020s). For the study in its entirety: Samples covering the acute and convalescent phases of COVID-19 were provided by collaborators in the United States, Italy and Spain. The prospective study material was composed of cDNA or gDNA derived from T cells, B-cell-depleted T cells, or PBMCs. The dataset comprised deeply sampled blood TCRbeta repertoires from subjects exposed to, actively infected with, or recovered from COVID-19. A freely available public database, intended as a resource for researchers studying the immune response to SARS-CoV-2, is where the repertoires were released. The samples were drawn from the first 160 participants of the ongoing ImmuneRACE study and from 950 to 1,500 subjects provided by 6 global collaborators. Nearly every sample came with metadata listing a de-identified subject ID, COVID-19 status, age in years and sex. HLA class I and class II types, where available, came from metadata supplied by the sample provider rather than from assay-based typing. Broader findings and caveats from the paper: The amount of clinical and demographic metadata varied by source and participant and was provided uncurated.

V lost 5 bases and J lost 7 bases, and the count of bases not matched to a germline gene is 5. CDR1 and CDR2, looked up from the germline V gene, are KGHSH and LQKENI. The CDR3 runs 13 amino acids, cysteine and phenylalanine included. The kept DNA is CDR3 alone, 39 bases in frame from the first base. The immunoSEQ Assay, a bias-controlled multiplex PCR, was used to amplify TCRbeta CDR3 regions from genomic DNA. The authors' analysis ran thus. The number of nucleated cells in each sample was estimated from the amplification of reference gene primers within the assay. To quantify the absolute abundance of each unique TCRbeta CDR3 rearrangement, sequence reads were collapsed and filtered. For each sample, productive Simpson clonality was calculated as the square root of Simpson's diversity index across productive rearrangements. TCRdb stores this immuneACCESS table with in-frame sequences only. Part of the clones is absent; in the studies checked, under half of the shortfall reflects unresolved V genes, and no reason is known for the rest. The V and J calls and clone size were taken over from that table, and D and trimming were inferred from the DNA. The sample has more than 200,000 clones on record, over 80% of them singletons. The ten largest clones add up to around 26% of the sample.

Whole blood was collected in K2EDTA tubes by collaborating institutions according to the institutions' own protocols. For TCRbeta analysis, collaborators shipped samples in one of three forms: frozen whole blood, isolated PBMCs, or DNA extracted from either of those sample types. Of note for this clone: The clone's antigen remains unknown. Base-call qualities are not available, and no considerably larger clone is one nucleotide away.

This clonotype was obtained from a middle-aged man with acute or convalescent COVID-19. The sequence joins TRBV18 to TRBJ1-5; TRBD1 lines up with 7 middle nucleotides. The sample was peripheral blood. Read as DNA, the sequence is TGTGCCAGCTCAAGGGGGCAAGGGCAGCCCCAGCATTTT. This gives the protein CASSRGQGQPQHF.